Listed below are T cell receptor beta chains from one sample, sequenced in a study of blood T cell repertoires in COVID-19. TCRdb's table, derived via immunoSEQ multiplex PCR, lists solely in-frame clones and lacks some. The sample includes 95,000 to 150,000 clones, 78% of them seen just once. The sample consisted of peripheral blood. These receptors came from a man in his 70s with acute or convalescent COVID-19. Both conserved end residues are part of each CDR3. D genes are given only for firm matches. Where a row states a size, it is once, few, many or the class of an expanded clone; other rows omit it.

clone_size j_call d_call v_call cdr3_nt cdr3_aa
. TRBJ1-4 . TRBV29-1 TGCAGCGGTTGCCCGGGGACACGAGGCAGGGAAAAACTGTTTTTT CSGCPGTRGREKLFF
. TRBJ1-1 . TRBV10-3 TGTGCCATCAGTGATCCCTACTATACTGAAGCTTTCTTT CAISDPYYTEAFF
. TRBJ2-5 . TRBV7-2 TGTGCCAGCAGCCCCTTCTCGGGGGGCCGGGGAGAGACCCAGTACTTC CASSPFSGGRGETQYF
. TRBJ1-2 . TRBV7-9 TGTGCCAGCAGCTTGTCCAGGCCGACCTTCTTC CASSLSRPTFF
few TRBJ2-7 . TRBV24-1 TGTGCCACCAGTGATCCGGGGGTCGACGAGCAGTACTTC CATSDPGVDEQYF
. TRBJ2-1 TRBD2 TRBV9 TGTGCCAGCAGCTCTAGCGGGGGGGCCTCTGATGAGCAGTTCTTC CASSSSGGASDEQFF
. TRBJ1-1 . TRBV11-3 TGTGCCAGCAGCTTAGATTCTCCCAGCACTGAAGCTTTCTTT CASSLDSPSTEAFF
. TRBJ2-1 TRBD2 TRBV5-1 TGCGCCAGCAGTTCTAGCGGGAATTACAATGAGCAGTTCTTC CASSSSGNYNEQFF
. TRBJ1-5 . TRBV4-1 TGCGCCAGCAGCCAAGATTCGCAACCGCGGATTAGGCCCCAGCATTTT CASSQDSQPRIRPQHF
few TRBJ1-1 . TRBV3-1/TRBV3-2 TGTGCCAGCAGCCAAGGAGGGGAAGCTTTCTTT CASSQGGEAFF
. TRBJ2-5 TRBD2 TRBV9 TGTGCCAGCAGCCGCGGACTAGCGGGGGGGACGTTTCGAGAGACCCAGTACTTC CASSRGLAGGTFRETQYF
. TRBJ1-2 . TRBV7-3 TGTGCCAGCAGCTTAGAGTCCGGCTATGGCTACACCTTC CASSLESGYGYTF
. TRBJ2-3 . TRBV6-2/TRBV6-3 TGTGCCAGCAGCCCAAGAGCGCTGGGGCCGGTAACAGATACGCAGTATTTT CASSPRALGPVTDTQYF
. TRBJ1-2 . TRBV3-1/TRBV3-2 TGTGCCAGCAGCCAGGGAGATGGCTACACCTTC CASSQGDGYTF
once TRBJ1-2 TRBD1 TRBV24-1 TGTGCCACCGAGGGGGCCGGCTATGGCTACACCTTC CATEGAGYGYTF
once TRBJ1-1 . TRBV7-3 TGTGCCAGCAGCTTAACGGGAAACGGGGGGAATAAGGCTTTCTTT CASSLTGNGGNKAFF
. TRBJ2-7 TRBD2 TRBV6-6 TGTGCCAGCAGTGGCGGGACTAGCCTTACTCAGAACGAGCAGTACTTC CASSGGTSLTQNEQYF
. TRBJ2-7 . TRBV5-1 TGCGCCAGCAGCTTGGGACAGCCGATCGCCTACGAGCAGTACTTC CASSLGQPIAYEQYF
. TRBJ1-2 . TRBV6-4 TGTGCCAGCAGTGAAAGCGGCAGCCTTAACTATGGCTACACCTTC CASSESGSLNYGYTF
. TRBJ1-1 . TRBV7-2 TGTGCCAGCAGCTTATTTCGGGCGGGGAACACTGAAGCTTTCTTT CASSLFRAGNTEAFF
. TRBJ2-7 . TRBV10-3 TGTGCCATCAGTGAGATTACAGGGCTAGGGGGGCAGTACTTC CAISEITGLGGQYF
. TRBJ1-2 TRBD1 TRBV6-2/TRBV6-3 TGTGCCAGCAGTCACCAGACAGGGAACTATGGCTACACCTTC CASSHQTGNYGYTF
. TRBJ2-7 . TRBV3-1/TRBV3-2 TGTGCCAGCAGCCAAGTTCGGGGACATCTGAGCTCCTACGAGCAGTACTTC CASSQVRGHLSSYEQYF
. TRBJ2-5 TRBD2 TRBV7-9 TGTGCCAGCAGCACCGGACTAGCGGGGGGTCAAGAGACCCAGTACTTC CASSTGLAGGQETQYF
. TRBJ1-2 . TRBV6-5 TGTGCCAGCAGGACTAGGACGTCTAACTATGGCTACACCTTC CASRTRTSNYGYTF
. TRBJ2-3 . TRBV29-1 TGCAGCGTTGACAGGGCGCTGGGCACAGATACGCAGTATTTT CSVDRALGTDTQYF
. TRBJ2-2 . TRBV19 TGTGCCAGTAAACTTCAACTGGCGGGGAACACCGGGGAGCTGTTTTTT CASKLQLAGNTGELFF
. TRBJ1-1 . TRBV12-3/TRBV12-4 TGTGCCAGCAGTTTAGTGGGGCCCGCAGAAGCTTTCTTT CASSLVGPAEAFF
. TRBJ1-1 TRBD1 TRBV18 TGTGCCAGCTCACACGGACAGGGTGTGACTGAAGCTTTCTTT CASSHGQGVTEAFF
. TRBJ1-2 . TRBV4-3 TGCGCCAGCAGCCAAGGTCTCGACAGCCCTAACTATGGCTACACCTTC CASSQGLDSPNYGYTF
. TRBJ1-2 . TRBV7-6 TGTGCCAGCAGCTTAGACAGGGTCTATGGCTACACCTTC CASSLDRVYGYTF
. TRBJ2-1 TRBD1 TRBV5-1 TGCGCCAGCAGCCAGGGACAGGCGGGGCACAATGAGCAGTTCTTC CASSQGQAGHNEQFF
. TRBJ1-2 . TRBV5-4 TGTGCCAGCAGCCCCGGTGGGCGGGATACTAACTATGGCTACACCTTC CASSPGGRDTNYGYTF
few TRBJ2-7 . TRBV27 TGTGCCAGCAGTTTATTATCAGCGGGTTTTGGGGAGCAGTACTTC CASSLLSAGFGEQYF
. TRBJ1-1 . TRBV5-8 TGTGCCAGCAGCTTGTTAGCTGTAACGGGGGAGGACACTGAAGCTTTCTTT CASSLLAVTGEDTEAFF
. TRBJ1-2 . TRBV25-1 TGTGCCAGCAGCCTGCCCGGGGAATCCTATGGCTACACCTTC CASSLPGESYGYTF
. TRBJ1-2 . TRBV7-2 TGTGCCAGCAGCCCCGAGGGTAATAACTATGGCTACACCTTC CASSPEGNNYGYTF
. TRBJ2-5 . TRBV7-2 TGTGCCAGCAGCTTAGCTGCAAGCGAGACCCAGTACTTC CASSLAASETQYF
. TRBJ2-3 TRBD2 TRBV9 TGTGCCAGCAGCGTAGAAGGGACTAGCGGCACAGATACGCAGTATTTT CASSVEGTSGTDTQYF
. TRBJ2-5 . TRBV5-1 TGCGCCAGCACCCTGACTGGGGCGGCGGAGACCCAGTACTTC CASTLTGAAETQYF
. TRBJ1-2 . TRBV11-3 TGTGCCAGCAGCTCGTCAGGGGTCTATGGCTACACCTTC CASSSSGVYGYTF
. TRBJ2-7 . TRBV6-5 TGTGCCAGCCGGGAGCCCCCCTACGAGCAGTACTTC CASREPPYEQYF
few TRBJ1-1 . TRBV7-2 TGTGCCAGCAGCCCTCGGGGCAGGGGTATGACTGAAGCTTTCTTT CASSPRGRGMTEAFF
. TRBJ1-5 . TRBV10-3 TGTGCCATCAGTGAGTTCGGTCAGGGAATAGATCAGCCCCAGCATTTT CAISEFGQGIDQPQHF
. TRBJ2-5 TRBD2 TRBV2 TGTGCCAGCAGTCTCAATCAGGGAGGGAAAGAGACCCAGTACTTC CASSLNQGGKETQYF
once TRBJ1-5 . TRBV9 TGTGCCAGCAGCCCCCGGACTGACTCGGGGCCCCAGCATTTT CASSPRTDSGPQHF
. TRBJ1-2 . TRBV19 TGTGCCAGTAGTGACCATTCGGGGGGGTCTAACTATGGCTACACCTTC CASSDHSGGSNYGYTF
. TRBJ1-1 . TRBV2 TGTGCCAGCAGTGAAATTCAGGGATTTAGTGAAGCTTTCTTT CASSEIQGFSEAFF
. TRBJ2-5 TRBD2 TRBV19 TGTGCCAGTAGTATACGACTAGCGGGGGGACAAGAGACCCAGTACTTC CASSIRLAGGQETQYF